These 6 T cell receptor beta chains share one sample of origin, sequenced in a study of shared clonotypes between healthy human individuals. The data were produced by immunoSEQ multiplex PCR, yet TCRdb's version contains in-frame clones alone and is incomplete. The top ten clones hold about 0.36% of a sample with approximately 2,000,000 clones, about nine tenths of them seen once. The source material was naive CD4+ T cells from PBMCs. Subset noted: CD45RA+ positively selected. The receptors originated from a man aged 18 to 35 in good health. Some clones in this sample may be carry-over from other donors' samples.

The V gene is TRBV5-1, the J gene TRBJ1-1; 11 bases align to TRBD1. Unmatched junction bases numbered 6, after V lost 2 bases and J lost 3 bases. This CDR3 has 16 residues. Per the germline V gene, CDR1 is SGHRS and CDR2 is YFSETQ. This CDR3 is CASSFRTGGRDTEAFF. The CDR3 nucleotides read TGCGCCAGCAGCTTCCGGACAGGGGGCCGAGACACTGAAGCTTTCTTT.

V gene TRBV4-2 combines with J gene TRBJ2-3, with D unresolved. Germline CDR1 is LGHNA and CDR2 is YNFKEQ. The V end lost 4 bases, the J end lost 0 bases, and 14 bases lay between the germline ends. The CDR3 spans 16 residues. CDR3 amino acids: CASSPTLRISTDTQYF. The CDR3 DNA follows: TGTGCCAGCAGCCCAACCCTGAGGATCAGCACAGATACGCAGTATTTT.

This chain uses TRBV10-3 with TRBJ1-1; 7 bases are a match to TRBD1. Germline assignment: CDR1 ENHRY and CDR2 SYGVKD. With V trimmed by 3 bases and J by 6 bases, 10 bases remained unmatched. CDR3 length: 15 amino acids. The CDR3 coding sequence is TGTGCCATCAGTGAAACAGGGGAGAGGGGTGCTGAAGCTTTCTTT. It encodes CAISETGERGAEAFF.

J is TRBJ2-6 and V is TRBV27; no reliable D call. This CDR3 has 18 amino acids. Germline-derived CDR1 and CDR2 are MNHEY and SMNVEV (reference sequence). Trimming took off 6 bases at V and 4 bases at J, with 22 bases between the two ends. CDR3 bases: TGTGCCAGCAGCCCGTATAGTATCGGGTCTCTGGGGGCCAACGTCCTGACTTTC. Protein product: CASSPYSIGSLGANVLTF.

The genes are TRBV7-9 and TRBJ2-1; TRBD2 aligns across 7 bases. CDR3 length: 14 residues. Germline values: CDR1 SEHNR, CDR2 FQNEAQ (reference sequence). V dropped 2 bases and J dropped 9; count of bases not matched to a gene: 7. This chain's CDR3 is CASSLLAGAGEQFF. CDR3 coding DNA: TGTGCCAGCAGCTTACTCGCGGGAGCGGGTGAGCAGTTCTTC.

The chain combines TRBV5-1 with TRBJ2-7, with TRBD2 matching over 12 bases. This CDR3 comprises 15 residues. Germline CDR1 is SGHRS and CDR2 is YFSETQ. With V trimmed by 6 bases and J by 2 bases, 6 bases remained unmatched. CDR3 protein: CASNPGLAGPYEQYF. In DNA, the CDR3 is TGCGCCAGCAACCCGGGACTAGCGGGTCCCTACGAGCAGTACTTC.